This T cell receptor beta chain was identified in a study of CD8+CD57+ T cells in acquired aplastic anemia. Across the whole study: Average DNA yield from sorted CD4+ and CD8+ cells was approximately 3 ug. Healthy donor CD4+ samples were sequenced to a depth that averaged roughly 10 million reads. General observations from the study: Patients and controls had CD8+ Simpson's diversity values that were not significantly distinct. Both patients and controls carried the same twenty-nine CD8+ CDR3 sequences.

This clonotype was seen more than once but under ten times. No antigen is known for it. This may stem from a read error, because a much larger clone lies one nucleotide away. The CDR3 loop spans 14 amino acids. Per the germline V gene, CDR1 is MNHEY and CDR2 is SVGAGI. Trimming took off 4 bases at V and 3 bases at J, with 13 bases between the two ends. TCR beta VDJ and CDR3 profiles were obtained from a genomic DNA template. TCRdb processed the reads anew with MiXCR; each CDR3 protein has one entry. The repertoire holds some 180,000 distinct CDR3 sequences, with roughly half as singletons. Specimen: sorted CD4+, CD8+, or CD8+CD57+ T cells (not recorded which) from PBMCs. This chain uses TRBV6-5 with TRBJ2-7; tentatively, D is TRBD1 or TRBD2 (5 bases each). The sequence derives from a human donor in good health. CDR3 protein: CASSCGRDHYEQYF. DNA for the CDR3: TGTGCCAGCAGTTGCGGCAGGGACCACTACGAGCAGTACTTC.